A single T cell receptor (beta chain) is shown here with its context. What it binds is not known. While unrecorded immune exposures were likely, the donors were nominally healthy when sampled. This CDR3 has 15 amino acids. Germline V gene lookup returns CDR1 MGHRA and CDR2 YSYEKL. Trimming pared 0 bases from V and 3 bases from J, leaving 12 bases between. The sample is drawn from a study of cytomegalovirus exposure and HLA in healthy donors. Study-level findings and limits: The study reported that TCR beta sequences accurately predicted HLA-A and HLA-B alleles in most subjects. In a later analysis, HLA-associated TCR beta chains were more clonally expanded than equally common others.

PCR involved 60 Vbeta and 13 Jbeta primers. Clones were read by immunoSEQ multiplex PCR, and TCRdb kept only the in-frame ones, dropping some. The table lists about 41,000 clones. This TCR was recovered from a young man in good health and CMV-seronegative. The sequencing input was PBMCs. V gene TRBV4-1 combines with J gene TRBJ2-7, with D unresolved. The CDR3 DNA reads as TGCGCCAGCAGCCAAGAATCTGTGGGCTACTACGAGCAGTACTTC. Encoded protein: CASSQESVGYYEQYF.